This T cell receptor (beta chain) was recovered during a study of CD8 T cells in Susac syndrome. The CDR3 has 14 residues. Losses at the gene ends were 4 bases for V and 2 bases for J; bases not matched to a gene: 3. CDR1 is GTSNPN and CDR2 is SVGIG in the germline V gene (reference sequence). An input of about 0.5 to 1 ug of RNA was subjected to reverse transcription using random hexamers. TCRdb analysed the immunoSEQ multiplex PCR reads with MiXCR anew, one entry per CDR3 protein. The sample has over 70,000 distinct CDR3 sequences, approximately 96% seen once. Sequenced material: CD8+ T cells from PBMCs. The clonotype originates from a human donor with Susac syndrome. The rearrangement links TRBV30 to TRBJ2-1, with 9 bases fitting TRBD2. This CDR3 is CAWNGGGAYNEQFF. CDR3 DNA sequence: TGTGCCTGGAACGGCGGGGGGGCCTACAATGAGCAGTTCTTC. The full variable domain, rest sourced from reference TRBV30 and TRBJ2-1, is SQTIHQWPATLVQPVGSPLSLECTVEGTSNPNLYWYRQAAGRGLQLLFYSVGIGQISSEVPQNLSASRPQDRQFILSSKKLLLSDSGFYLCAWNGGGAYNEQFFGPGTRLTVL.